One sample yielded the 2 T cell receptor beta chains listed below, sequenced in a study of post-analysis software for immune sequencing data. Their antigens are not known. Overall study findings and caveats: A handful of TRBV segments occurring more often in patients than controls included TRBV5-6, TRBV5-1 and TRBV20-1.

Every TCR beta cDNA library bore unique molecular identifiers. Via MiXCR, TCRdb re-called the PCR reads, giving one row per CDR3 protein. This sample has hundreds of thousands of distinct CDR3 sequences; over 45% occur once, and the top ten carry 10% to 12%. Sample: blood. The receptors come from a girl under 10 years old with multiple sclerosis.

This clonotype has only one observation. This rearrangement joins TRBV5-1 to TRBJ2-2; possibly TRBD2 for D (6 bases). Trimming took 0 bases from V and 5 from J, leaving 14 bases between them. The CDR3 has 16 residues. The germline CDR1 and CDR2 sequences are SGHRS and YFSETQ. The CDR3 DNA follows: TGCGCCAGCAGCTTGGACGGGAGCGTACGGACCGGGGAGCTGTTTTTT. Its translation: CASSLDGSVRTGELFF.

The rearrangement joins TRBV20-1 to TRBJ2-1; 8 nucleotides agree with TRBD1. V trimming: 3 bases; J trimming: 5 bases; junction bases outside the gene matches: 6. Germline lookup yields CDR1 DFQATT and CDR2 SNEGSKA (reference sequence). CDR3 length: 14 amino acids. DNA of the CDR3: TGCAGTGCTAGTAAGGGACAGGTCGACAATGAGCAGTTCTTC. This translates into CSASKGQVDNEQFF.